The 30 T cell receptor beta chains listed next were all sequenced from one sample in a study of cytomegalovirus exposure and HLA in healthy donors. 13 Jbeta primers and 60 Vbeta primers were used for the PCR. This table comes from immunoSEQ multiplex PCR, and its TCRdb copy is limited to in-frame clones, with some not included. The sample has about 140,000 clones, 77% seen once. The sequenced material came from PBMCs. The receptors shown here come from a female donor in good health and CMV-seronegative.

This rearrangement joins TRBV5-1 to TRBJ1-2, with 9 bases that match TRBD1. The CDR3 contains 16 residues. The V gene's germline CDR1 is SGHRS and CDR2 YFSETQ. V lost 3 bases and J lost 1; bases outside the gene matches: 7. This chain's CDR3 is CASSSGQGRGNYGYTF. The DNA of the CDR3 is TGCGCCAGCAGCTCAGGACAGGGGCGGGGTAACTATGGCTACACCTTC.

The chain recombines TRBV7-2 with TRBJ2-3; no firm D call. Trimming removed 4 bases from V and 6 bases from J, with 11 bases in between. CDR1 SGHTA and CDR2 FQGNSA come from the germline V gene. The CDR3 runs to 13 residues. Written as DNA, the CDR3 is TGTGCCAGCAGCTCATCGACAACGGATACGCAGTATTTT. Its translation: CASSSSTTDTQYF.

This chain links TRBV7-9 with TRBJ2-3; D possibly corresponds to TRBD2 (5 bases). Trimming cost V 5 bases and J 6 bases, with 12 bases left between them. CDR3 length: 13 residues. Germline CDR1 reads SEHNR; CDR2 reads FQNEAQ (reference sequence). The CDR3 spells CASSRGDRDTQYF. The CDR3, as DNA: TGTGCCAGCAGCCGGGGAGATCGTGATACGCAGTATTTT.

The genes are TRBV18 and TRBJ2-3; possible D gene TRBD1, 8 bases. The CDR3 has 15 residues. The germline gives CDR1 KGHSH, CDR2 LQKENI. V lost 2 bases, J lost 3 bases, and 12 bases lay in between. CDR3 bases: TGTGCCAGCTCACCAGTACAGGGGGGGACAGATACGCAGTATTTT. This sequence encodes CASSPVQGGTDTQYF.

The chain recombines TRBV6-1 with TRBJ2-1, with 8 bases aligning to TRBD1. The V gene end was trimmed by 6 bases and the J gene end by 5 bases; junction bases not matched to a gene: 6. The CDR3 runs to 14 residues. CDR1 MNHNS and CDR2 SASEGT come from the germline V gene. CDR3: CASSEDRANNEQFF. CDR3 DNA sequence: TGTGCCAGCAGCGAGGACAGGGCCAACAATGAGCAGTTCTTC.

The rearrangement uses TRBV6-5 and TRBJ1-2, with 7 bases matching TRBD1. Germline CDR1 reads MNHEY; CDR2 reads SVGAGI. Germline trimming cut 5 bases from V and 8 bases from J; bases unmatched to any gene: 8. CDR3 length: 13 residues. The CDR3 region has the DNA TGTGCCAGCAGTGAGACAGGGTTGGGAGGCTACACCTTC. Protein: CASSETGLGGYTF.

CDR3: CASSPDRDGYTF. In DNA, the CDR3 is TGTGCCAGCTCACCAGACAGGGATGGCTACACCTTC. This rearrangement joins TRBV18 to TRBJ1-2, with 7 positions matching TRBD1. Trimming cost V 2 bases and J 6 bases; bases outside gene matches: 0. Per the germline V gene, CDR1 is KGHSH and CDR2 is LQKENI. CDR3 length equals 12 residues. The full variable domain, with the rest looked up from reference TRBV18 and TRBJ1-2, is NAGVMQNPRHLVRRRGQEARLRCSPMKGHSHVYWYRQLPEEGLKFMVYLQKENIIDESGMPKERFSAEFPKEGPSILRIQQVVRGDSAAYFCASSPDRDGYTFGSGTRLTVV.

This clone was counted once. The chain links TRBV10-3 to TRBJ2-3; 8 positions agree with TRBD2. J lost 4 bases, V lost 6 bases, and 6 bases had no gene match. From germline, CDR1 is ENHRY and CDR2 SYGVKD. The CDR3 totals 14 residues. The CDR3 bases are TGTGCCATCAGGCGGGAGGAGGCTCCAGATACGCAGTATTTT. Translation gives CAIRREEAPDTQYF.

The chain employs TRBV2 and TRBJ1-2; 9 positions match TRBD1. CDR1 and CDR2 from the germline V gene are SNHLY and FYNNEI. CDR3 length: 15 amino acids. After removal of 6 bases from V and 8 bases from J, the junction contained 13 bases not matched to a gene. In DNA form, the CDR3 reads TGTGCCAGCAGATTCCTAGGGGACAGGGTCGAGGGCTACACCTTC. Its protein product is CASRFLGDRVEGYTF.

The CDR3 reads CASRLRGSTEAFF. In nucleotides, the CDR3 is TGTGCCAGCAGATTACGGGGGAGCACTGAAGCTTTCTTT. V and J are TRBV6-5 and TRBJ1-1; D might be TRBD1 (5 bases). CDR1 MNHEY and CDR2 SVGAGI come from the germline V gene. This CDR3 is built from 13 residues. V was shortened by 6 bases and J by 4 bases, with 12 bases between the two germline ends.

The chain's CDR3 is CASSLDAGVWTEAFF. The CDR3 coding sequence is TGTGCCAGCAGCTTAGACGCAGGGGTCTGGACTGAAGCTTTCTTT. The chain combines TRBV7-2 with TRBJ1-1, with a possible D match to TRBD1 (6 bases). With 1 base removed from V and 5 bases from J, the gap between germline ends came to 14 bases. Germline values: CDR1 SGHTA, CDR2 FQGNSA. CDR3 length equals 15 residues.

The rearrangement uses TRBV9 and TRBJ2-3; TRBD2 matches 9 bases. Germline values: CDR1 SGDLS, CDR2 YYNGEE. V shed 0 bases and J 4 bases; nucleotides not matched to a gene: 3. CDR3 length: 15 residues. CDR3 DNA: TGTGCCAGCAGCGTAGGTGCGGGAGGGCCAGATACGCAGTATTTT. The encoded protein is CASSVGAGGPDTQYF.

The rearrangement uses TRBV5-4 and TRBJ2-2, with D possibly TRBD2 on 6 matching bases. The CDR3 sequence is 16 residues long. Trimming cost V 2 bases and J 3 bases, with 14 bases left between them. The V gene's germline CDR1 is SGHNT and CDR2 YYREEE (reference sequence). The CDR3 DNA is TGTGCCAGCAGCTTTGGGGGGTTGGAGGACACCGGGGAGCTGTTTTTT. Its protein product is CASSFGGLEDTGELFF.

The V and J genes are TRBV5-5 and TRBJ1-1; no definite D call. There are 15 residues in the CDR3. Germline CDR1 SGHKS, CDR2 YYEKEE (reference sequence). Deletions cut 2 bases from V and 1 base from J, with 12 bases between. The CDR3 sequence: CASSFRYGENTEAFF. In nucleotides, the CDR3 is TGTGCCAGCAGCTTCCGCTACGGGGAGAACACTGAAGCTTTCTTT.

The V gene is TRBV10-3, the J gene TRBJ2-3; the D is unclear. The germline V and J ends were trimmed by 6 bases and 4 bases, with 11 bases remaining between them. The germline V gene has CDR1 ENHRY and CDR2 SYGVKD. The CDR3 length is 13 residues. Here the CDR3 reads CAIRVLVADTQYF. CDR3 nucleotide sequence: TGTGCCATCAGGGTTCTAGTTGCAGATACGCAGTATTTT.

This clone was seen a few times. The chain combines TRBV5-6 with TRBJ1-1; D is unresolved. Trimming left V 2 bases short and J 7 bases short, with 9 bases between. The CDR3 extends over 12 amino acids. Germline CDR1 reads SGHDT; CDR2 reads YYEEEE. The CDR3 DNA follows: TGTGCCAGCAGCTTCGCTAGTCGTGAAGCTTTCTTT. Protein: CASSFASREAFF.

This rearrangement joins TRBV30 to TRBJ2-7, with TRBD1 as a possible D gene (6 bases). V lost 6 bases and J lost 4, with 10 bases in between. The CDR3 contains 11 residues. Germline CDR1 reads GTSNPN; CDR2 reads SVGIG (reference sequence). CDR3 sequence: CACSTGYEQYF. Written as DNA, the CDR3 is TGTGCCTGTAGTACAGGGTACGAGCAGTACTTC.

V usage is TRBV6-5 and J usage is TRBJ1-2; weak D call: TRBD1 (5 bases). V dropped 5 bases and J dropped 9 bases, with 10 bases sitting between them. The germline V gene has CDR1 MNHEY and CDR2 SVGAGI. The CDR3 is made up of 11 amino acids. CDR3 sequence: CASSALGRYTF. In nucleotides, the CDR3 is TGTGCCAGCAGTGCCCTGGGGCGCTACACCTTC.

About this clone itself: At one boundary the junction diverges from the germline segment, which might be a read error. The chain couples TRBV11-3 to TRBJ2-1; 10 bases are a match to TRBD1. From germline, CDR1 is SGHNT and CDR2 YENEEA. The CDR3 runs 14 residues. The CDR3 protein is CASSLTSSGGTGVF. The CDR3 nucleotides read TGTGCCAGCAGCTTGACCTCGTCAGGCGGGACAGGGGTCTTC.

This clone was counted ten times or more. The V call is TRBV2, the J call TRBJ2-3; TRBD1 matches at 7 bases. CDR1 SNHLY and CDR2 FYNNEI come from the germline V gene. J was trimmed by 3 bases and V by 6 bases; bases with no gene match: 6. The CDR3 length is 14 residues. Here the CDR3 reads CASSRQGRTDTQYF. CDR3 DNA sequence: TGTGCCAGCAGCAGACAGGGAAGGACAGATACGCAGTATTTT.

The chain couples TRBV30 to TRBJ1-2; 7 bases fit TRBD1. The germline V gene has CDR1 GTSNPN and CDR2 SVGIG (reference sequence). The junction had 5 bases not matched to a gene; V was cut back by 2 bases and J by 2 bases. There are 14 residues in the CDR3. In DNA form, the CDR3 reads TGTGCCTGGAGTCGCGGGACAGAGAACTATGGCTACACCTTC. Residues: CAWSRGTENYGYTF.

The sample holds a few counts of this clone. The chain joins TRBV15 to TRBJ1-4; 8 nucleotides match TRBD1. V was pared by 3 bases and J by 3 bases, with 3 bases of the junction left unmatched. CDR3 length: 15 amino acids. Germline CDR1 LNHNV, CDR2 YYDKDF (reference sequence). The CDR3 bases are TGTGCCACCAGCAGGACAGGGGAGGCTAATGAAAAACTGTTTTTT. This translates into CATSRTGEANEKLFF.

The rearrangement uses TRBV7-9 and TRBJ1-6, with D perhaps TRBD1 (5 bases). The V end was cut by 4 bases, the J end by 8 bases, with 18 bases between. The CDR3 is made up of 16 amino acids. Looked up from germline, CDR1 is SEHNR and CDR2 is FQNEAQ (reference sequence). As DNA, the CDR3 is TGTGCCAGCAGCTCACGAGCTCAGGGATTAGATTCACCCCTCCACTTT. As protein: CASSSRAQGLDSPLHF.

The chain combines TRBV19 with TRBJ1-1, with D hard to call. V was trimmed by 4 bases and J by 6 bases, leaving 9 bases between them. The CDR3 length is 12 residues. Germline CDR1 LNHDA, CDR2 SQIVND (reference sequence). CDR3 DNA: TGTGCCAGTAGTAAAGGGAGGGCTGAAGCTTTCTTT. It specifies CASSKGRAEAFF.

V and J are TRBV19 and TRBJ2-7; possibly TRBD1 for D (5 bases). Trimming took off 6 bases at V and 0 bases at J, with 15 bases between the two ends. Germline values: CDR1 LNHDA, CDR2 SQIVND (reference sequence). The CDR3 consists of 15 residues. The CDR3 loop is CASSAGQGASYEQYF. As DNA, the CDR3 is TGTGCCAGTAGCGCCGGACAAGGGGCCTCCTACGAGCAGTACTTC. The variable domain in full, completed from reference TRBV19 and TRBJ2-7, reads DGGITQSPKYLFRKEGQNVTLSCEQNLNHDAMYWYRQDPGQGLRLIYYSQIVNDFQKGDIAEGYSVSREKKESFPLTVTSAQKNPTAFYLCASSAGQGASYEQYFGPGTRLTVT.

The chain employs TRBV7-6 and TRBJ2-7; 10 bases fit TRBD1. The CDR3 has 14 amino acids. Germline V gives CDR1 SGHVS, CDR2 FNYEAQ. The V gene end was trimmed by 5 bases and the J gene end by 5 bases; junction bases not matched to a gene: 6. The CDR3 loop reads CASSPGTGVHEQYF. In DNA, the CDR3 is TGTGCCAGCAGCCCCGGGACAGGGGTCCACGAGCAGTACTTC.

CDR3 sequence: CASSTTGTGPYEQYF. For the CDR3, the DNA is TGTGCCAGCAGCACGACCGGGACAGGGCCCTACGAGCAGTACTTC. The chain is built from TRBV5-5 and TRBJ2-7; 9 bases align to TRBD1. With 4 bases clipped from V and 2 bases from J, the junction kept 7 bases outside the gene matches. CDR1 and CDR2 (germline): SGHKS, YYEKEE (reference sequence). The CDR3 has 15 residues.

V and J are TRBV7-9 and TRBJ1-5, with D perhaps TRBD1 (5 bases). The CDR3 covers 18 residues. Germline CDR1 is SEHNR and CDR2 is FQNEAQ (reference sequence). Trimming cost V 2 bases and J 2 bases, with 19 bases left between them. CDR3 in DNA: TGTGCCAGCAGCTTATGGGGCGGGCCTCGGGGGGGCAATCAGCCCCAGCATTTT. The encoded protein is CASSLWGGPRGGNQPQHF.

The J gene is TRBJ1-5, the V gene TRBV7-3; unclear D gene. CDR3 length: 14 residues. The germline CDR1 and CDR2 sequences are SGHTA and FQGTGA. V gave up 1 base and J gave up 6 bases, with 10 bases separating them. The CDR3 DNA sequence: TGTGCCAGCAGCTTAAACGGCGGTGGTCAGCCCCAGCATTTT. This codes for CASSLNGGGQPQHF. The full variable domain, its missing parts supplied by reference TRBV7-3 and TRBJ1-5, is GAGVSQTPSNKVTEKGKYVELRCDPISGHTALYWYRQSLGQGPEFLIYFQGTGAADDSGLPNDRFFAVRPEGSVSTLKIQRTERGDSAVYLCASSLNGGGQPQHFGDGTRLSIL.

The chain links TRBV6-5 to TRBJ2-7; weak D call: TRBD2 (5 bases). Germline-derived CDR1 and CDR2 are MNHEY and SVGAGI. This CDR3 comprises 15 residues. The V and J ends lost 6 bases and 2 bases respectively, with 17 bases between them. The DNA for the CDR3 is TGTGCCAGCAGCCGTCAGGTGGAGGCACCCTACGAGCAGTACTTC. It specifies CASSRQVEAPYEQYF.